The 11 T cell receptor beta chains listed next were all sequenced from one sample in a study of cytomegalovirus exposure and HLA in healthy donors. Vbeta (60) and Jbeta (13) primers were used in the PCR. Assay used: immunoSEQ multiplex PCR; TCRdb lists only in-frame clones, some missing. The sample gives 130,000 or so clones, about four fifths of which show up once; under 9.5% is in the top ten. Input material: PBMCs. Every receptor here comes from a woman aged 50 to 60 in good health and CMV-seropositive.

The chain employs TRBV25-1 and TRBJ2-1; D gene unclear. Per the germline V gene, CDR1 is MGHDK and CDR2 is SYGVNS. The CDR3 covers 12 residues. The V end lost 4 bases, the J end lost 6 bases, and 7 bases lay between the germline ends. CDR3 bases: TGTGCCAGCAGTGGGCGGAGCAATGAGCAGTTCTTC. Protein: CASSGRSNEQFF.

This clone was counted between two and nine times. The J gene is TRBJ1-2, the V gene TRBV5-4; D is perhaps TRBD1 (6 bases). This CDR3 is built from 13 residues. Germline assignment: CDR1 SGHNT and CDR2 YYREEE (reference sequence). V lost 4 bases and J 8 bases, leaving 15 bases between the germline ends. The CDR3: CASSESGVGGYTF. CDR3 DNA sequence: TGTGCCAGCAGCGAGTCAGGGGTGGGAGGCTACACCTTC.

The chain's CDR3 is CASSVGGGKGEQFF. In DNA form, the CDR3 reads TGTGCCAGCAGCGTGGGGGGGGGTAAGGGTGAGCAGTTCTTC. The chain carries TRBV9 and TRBJ2-1, with 7 bases lining up with TRBD2. Germline V gene data show CDR1 as SGDLS and CDR2 as YYNGEE. Trimming at V came to 2 bases and at J to 9 bases, leaving 8 bases not matched to a gene. The CDR3 is made up of 14 amino acids.

This clone was recorded only once. The chain couples TRBV5-4 to TRBJ2-1, with D tentatively TRBD2 (6 bases). V was cut by 4 bases and J by 1 base, with 18 bases left in between. CDR3 length: 17 residues. The germline gives CDR1 SGHNT, CDR2 YYREEE (reference sequence). The CDR3 loop is CASSPPPGTGSYNEQFF. Here the CDR3 DNA reads TGTGCCAGCAGCCCCCCCCCTGGGACTGGGTCCTACAATGAGCAGTTCTTC.

The chain links TRBV5-1 to TRBJ2-7; possible D gene TRBD2, 6 bases. Trimming cost V 5 bases and J 0 bases, with 9 bases left between them. Germline V CDR1 and CDR2: SGHRS, YFSETQ. The CDR3 sequence is 13 residues long. CDR3 sequence: CASSSGVSYEQYF. CDR3 sequence (DNA): TGCGCCAGCAGTTCGGGAGTCTCCTACGAGCAGTACTTC.

The rearrangement joins TRBV15 to TRBJ2-7, with a weak D call TRBD2 (6 bases). The CDR3 length is 15 residues. Trimming removed 4 bases at V and 2 bases at J, with 15 bases between. Germline V gene data show CDR1 as LNHNV and CDR2 as YYDKDF (reference sequence). The CDR3 spells CATSNSGTGTYEQYF. The CDR3 bases are TGTGCCACCAGCAACTCCGGGACTGGTACCTACGAGCAGTACTTC.

The chain links TRBV4-3 to TRBJ2-1; D perhaps matches TRBD1 (6 bases). Germline CDR1 is LGHNA and CDR2 is YSLEER. The CDR3 is 15 residues long. Trimming removed 0 bases at V and 7 bases at J, with 13 bases between. The CDR3 spells CASSQDRGTRNEQFF. In nucleotides, the CDR3 is TGCGCCAGCAGCCAAGACAGGGGAACCAGGAATGAGCAGTTCTTC.

This clone has just a few counts. The chain joins TRBV30 to TRBJ2-1; TRBD1 matches at 7 bases. Unmatched junction bases numbered 10, after V lost 2 bases and J lost 9 bases. The CDR3 totals 14 residues. CDR1 and CDR2 from the germline V gene are GTSNPN and SVGIG (reference sequence). The CDR3 DNA reads as TGTGCCTGGAGTTTTGGGACAGTAGAAGGTGAGCAGTTCTTC. This encodes CAWSFGTVEGEQFF.

The chain joins TRBV6-5 to TRBJ2-7; maybe TRBD2 (5 bases). The V end was cut by 0 bases, the J end by 1 base, with 10 bases between. The CDR3 spans 15 residues. Germline CDR1 and CDR2: MNHEY and SVGAGI. The CDR3 loop reads CASSYSTGWSYEQYF. The CDR3 coding sequence is TGTGCCAGCAGTTACTCGACGGGGTGGTCCTACGAGCAGTACTTC.

The chain combines TRBV7-9 with TRBJ1-2, with 8 bases aligning to TRBD1. Germline V gene sequence: CDR1 SEHNR, CDR2 FQNEAQ (reference sequence). The CDR3 covers 14 residues. With V trimmed by 5 bases and J by 2 bases, 4 bases remained unmatched. For the CDR3, the DNA is TGTGCCAGCAGCCCGGACAGGGTAAACTATGGCTACACCTTC. It yields the protein CASSPDRVNYGYTF.

The genes are TRBV5-6 and TRBJ1-5; D perhaps matches TRBD1 (5 bases). The CDR3 consists of 16 residues. V lost 2 bases, J lost 1 base, and 13 bases lay in between. Germline-derived CDR1 and CDR2 are SGHDT and YYEEEE. The CDR3 here is CASSFRGGGSNQPQHF. The CDR3 DNA is TGTGCCAGCAGCTTCCGGGGCGGAGGGAGCAATCAGCCCCAGCATTTT.